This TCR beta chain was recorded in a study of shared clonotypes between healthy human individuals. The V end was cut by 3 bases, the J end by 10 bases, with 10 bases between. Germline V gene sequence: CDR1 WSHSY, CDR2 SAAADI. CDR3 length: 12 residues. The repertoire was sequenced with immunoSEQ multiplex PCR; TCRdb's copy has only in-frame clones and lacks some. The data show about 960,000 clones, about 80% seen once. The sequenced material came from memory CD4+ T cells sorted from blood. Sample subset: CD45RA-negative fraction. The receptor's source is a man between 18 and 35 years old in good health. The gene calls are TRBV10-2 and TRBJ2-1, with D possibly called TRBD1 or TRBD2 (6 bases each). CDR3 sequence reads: CASSDLGGEQFF. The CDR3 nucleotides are TGCGCCAGCAGTGATCTCGGGGGCGAGCAGTTCTTC.